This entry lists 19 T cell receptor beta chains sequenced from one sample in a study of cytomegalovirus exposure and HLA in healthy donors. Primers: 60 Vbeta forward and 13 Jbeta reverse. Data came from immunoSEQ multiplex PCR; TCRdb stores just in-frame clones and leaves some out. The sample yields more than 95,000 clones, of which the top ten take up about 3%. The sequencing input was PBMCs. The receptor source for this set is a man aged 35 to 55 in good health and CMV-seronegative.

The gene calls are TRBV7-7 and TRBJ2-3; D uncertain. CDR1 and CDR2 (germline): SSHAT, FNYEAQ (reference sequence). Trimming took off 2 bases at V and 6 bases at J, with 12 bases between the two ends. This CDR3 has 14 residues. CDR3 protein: CASSLSLSEDTQYF. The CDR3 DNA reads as TGTGCCAGCAGCTTATCCTTAAGCGAGGATACGCAGTATTTT.

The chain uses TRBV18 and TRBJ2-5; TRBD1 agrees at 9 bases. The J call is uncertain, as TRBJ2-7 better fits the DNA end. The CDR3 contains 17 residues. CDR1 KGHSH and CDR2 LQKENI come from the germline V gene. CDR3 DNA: TGTGCCAGCTCACCAAACAACCCGGGACAGGGTACCTACGAGCAGTACTTC. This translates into CASSPNNPGQGTYEQYF.

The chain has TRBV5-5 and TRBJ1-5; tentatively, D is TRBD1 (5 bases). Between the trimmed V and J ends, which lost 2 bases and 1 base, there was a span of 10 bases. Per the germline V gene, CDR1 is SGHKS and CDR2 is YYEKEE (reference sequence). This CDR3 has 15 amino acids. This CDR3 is CASSFSRVSNQPQHF. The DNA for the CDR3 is TGTGCCAGCAGCTTCTCCAGGGTAAGCAATCAGCCCCAGCATTTT.

DNA for the CDR3: TGTGCCAGCAGCCAACTAGCGTCTGGAGAGACCCAGTACTTC. It yields the protein CASSQLASGETQYF. The chain recombines TRBV14 with TRBJ2-5; TRBD2 might be the D (6 bases). Germline V gene data show CDR1 as SGHDN and CDR2 as FVKESK. The CDR3 is made up of 14 amino acids. V was pared by 2 bases and J by 4 bases, with 11 bases between.

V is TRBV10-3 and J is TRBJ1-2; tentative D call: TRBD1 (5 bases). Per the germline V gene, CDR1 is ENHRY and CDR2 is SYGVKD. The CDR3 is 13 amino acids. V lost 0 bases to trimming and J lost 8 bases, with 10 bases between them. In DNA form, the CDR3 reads TGTGCCATCAGTGAGTCCCAGGGATTGGGCTACACCTTC. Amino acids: CAISESQGLGYTF.

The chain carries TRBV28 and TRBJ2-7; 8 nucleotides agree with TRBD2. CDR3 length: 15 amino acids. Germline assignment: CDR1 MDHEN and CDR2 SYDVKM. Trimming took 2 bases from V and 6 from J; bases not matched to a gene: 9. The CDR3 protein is CASSLSIAGTVEQYF. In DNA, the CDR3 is TGTGCCAGCAGTTTAAGTATAGCGGGAACGGTCGAGCAGTACTTC.

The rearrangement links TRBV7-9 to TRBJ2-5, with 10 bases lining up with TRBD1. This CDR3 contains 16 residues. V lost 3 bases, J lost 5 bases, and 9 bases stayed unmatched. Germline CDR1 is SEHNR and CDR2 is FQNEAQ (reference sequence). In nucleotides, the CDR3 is TGTGCCAGCAGCTTCCTCCGGGACAGGGGACAGGAGACCCAGTACTTC. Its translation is CASSFLRDRGQETQYF.

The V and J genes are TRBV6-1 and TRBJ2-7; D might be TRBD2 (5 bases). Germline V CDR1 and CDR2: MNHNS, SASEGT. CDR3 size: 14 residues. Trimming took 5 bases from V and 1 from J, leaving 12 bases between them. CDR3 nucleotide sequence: TGTGCCAGCAGTACCCAGAGGGTTTCCTACGAGCAGTACTTC. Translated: CASSTQRVSYEQYF.

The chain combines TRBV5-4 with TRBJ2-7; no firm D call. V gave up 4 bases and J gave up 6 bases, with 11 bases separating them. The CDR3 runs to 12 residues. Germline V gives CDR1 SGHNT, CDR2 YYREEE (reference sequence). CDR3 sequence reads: CASSLGSTEQYF. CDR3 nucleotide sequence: TGTGCCAGCAGCCTGGGTTCTACCGAGCAGTACTTC.

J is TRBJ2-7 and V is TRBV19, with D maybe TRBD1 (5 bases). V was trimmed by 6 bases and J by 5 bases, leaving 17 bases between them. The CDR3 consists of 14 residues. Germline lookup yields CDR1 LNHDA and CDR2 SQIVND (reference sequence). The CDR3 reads CASRQTVGSHEQYF. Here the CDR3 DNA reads TGTGCCAGTAGGCAGACAGTGGGAAGTCACGAGCAGTACTTC. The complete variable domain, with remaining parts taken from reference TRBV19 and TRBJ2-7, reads DGGITQSPKYLFRKEGQNVTLSCEQNLNHDAMYWYRQDPGQGLRLIYYSQIVNDFQKGDIAEGYSVSREKKESFPLTVTSAQKNPTAFYLCASRQTVGSHEQYFGPGTRLTVT.

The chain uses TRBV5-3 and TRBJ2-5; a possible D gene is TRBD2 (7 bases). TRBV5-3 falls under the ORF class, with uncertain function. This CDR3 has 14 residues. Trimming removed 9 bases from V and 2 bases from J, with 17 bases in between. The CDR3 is CANKEGGGQETQYF. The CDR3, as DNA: TGTGCCAACAAGGAGGGGGGGGGACAAGAGACCCAGTACTTC.

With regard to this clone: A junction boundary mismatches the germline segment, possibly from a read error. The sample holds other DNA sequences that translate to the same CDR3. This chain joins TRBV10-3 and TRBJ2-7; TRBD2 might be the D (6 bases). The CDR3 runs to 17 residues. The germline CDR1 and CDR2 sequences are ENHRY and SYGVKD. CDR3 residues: CAISGIMRLGGAFEQYF. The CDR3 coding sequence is TGTGCCATCAGTGGCATTATGCGCCTAGGCGGGGCCTTTGAGCAATACTTC.

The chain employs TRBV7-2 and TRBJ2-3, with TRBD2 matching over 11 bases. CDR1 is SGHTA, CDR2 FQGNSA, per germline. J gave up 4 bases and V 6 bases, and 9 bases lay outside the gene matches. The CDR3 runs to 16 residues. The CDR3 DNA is TGTGCCAGCAGAAAAACTAGCGGGAGTTCGGCAGATACGCAGTATTTT. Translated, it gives CASRKTSGSSADTQYF.

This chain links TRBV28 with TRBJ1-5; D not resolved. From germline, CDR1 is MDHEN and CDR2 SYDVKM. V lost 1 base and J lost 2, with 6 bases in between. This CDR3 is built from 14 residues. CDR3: CASSLFGGNQPQHF. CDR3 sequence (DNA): TGTGCCAGCAGTTTATTCGGGGGCAATCAGCCCCAGCATTTT.

The CDR3 DNA sequence: TGTGCCAGTAGTTCAGGGGCCTATAATTCACCCCTCCACTTT. Translated, it gives CASSSGAYNSPLHF. The J gene is TRBJ1-6, the V gene TRBV19; the D gene is possibly TRBD1 (6 bases). Per germline, CDR1 LNHDA and CDR2 SQIVND (reference sequence). Trimming removed 5 bases at V and 2 bases at J, with 7 bases between. CDR3 length: 14 amino acids.

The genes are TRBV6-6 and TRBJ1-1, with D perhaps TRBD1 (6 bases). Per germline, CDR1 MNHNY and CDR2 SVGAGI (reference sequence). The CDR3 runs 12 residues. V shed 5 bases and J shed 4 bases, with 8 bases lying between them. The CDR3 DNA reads TGTGCCAGCAGTAGACAGGCCACTGAAGCTTTCTTT. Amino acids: CASSRQATEAFF.

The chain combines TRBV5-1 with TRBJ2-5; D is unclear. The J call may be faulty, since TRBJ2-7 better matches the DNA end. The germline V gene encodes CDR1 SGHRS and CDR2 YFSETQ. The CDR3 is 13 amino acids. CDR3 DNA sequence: TGCGCCAGCAGCTTGGACCTAGAGTACGAGCAGTACTTC. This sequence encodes CASSLDLEYEQYF.

The CDR3 reads CASSADRVGANVLTF. The CDR3 nucleotides are TGTGCCAGCAGTGCCGACAGGGTGGGAGCCAACGTCCTGACTTTC. The rearrangement links TRBV2 to TRBJ2-6, with 7 positions matching TRBD1. The CDR3 totals 15 residues. Unmatched junction bases numbered 7, after V lost 4 bases and J lost 7 bases. Germline lookup yields CDR1 SNHLY and CDR2 FYNNEI.

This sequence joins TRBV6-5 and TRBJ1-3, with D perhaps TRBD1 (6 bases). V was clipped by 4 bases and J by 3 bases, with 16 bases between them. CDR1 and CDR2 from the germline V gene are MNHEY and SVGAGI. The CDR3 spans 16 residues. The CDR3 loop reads CASSFGAGAGGNTIYF. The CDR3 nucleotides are TGTGCCAGCAGTTTTGGGGCGGGGGCAGGTGGAAACACCATATATTTT.